This TCR beta chain was sequenced for a study of OX40 agonist ivuxolimab in advanced cancers. As for the study in general: Patients were treated with intravenous ivuxolimab, dosed at 0.01 to 10 mg/kg and infused every 2 weeks. Participants averaged approximately 60 years of age (range roughly 23 to 80) and were around 80% male.

Profiled with immunoSEQ multiplex PCR; TCRdb holds only in-frame clones, not every one. There are some 150,000 clones in the sample; about nine tenths occur only once, and approximately 1% lies in the top ten. CDR3 length: 15 amino acids. Germline-derived CDR1 and CDR2 are SGHVS and FQNEAQ. The ends lost 5 bases at V and 6 bases at J; junction bases unmatched: 4. This receptor was taken from an adult with an advanced solid tumor such as melanoma, head and neck, liver or kidney cancer. Sequenced material: CD4+ or CD8+ T cells sorted from blood, taken in a trial of the OX40 agonist ivuxolimab. The chain joins TRBV7-8 to TRBJ2-1, with 13 bases lining up with TRBD2. The CDR3 region has the DNA TGTGCCAGCAGCGGACTAGCGGGAGAGATCAATGAGCAGTTCTTC. It yields the protein CASSGLAGEINEQFF.